These T cell receptor beta chains were read from a single sample in a study of shared clonotypes between healthy human individuals. Some clones are missing from TCRdb's copy, which holds only in-frame ones; the method was immunoSEQ multiplex PCR. The profile shows about 2.5 million clones, just under 95% of them singletons. Input material: naive CD4+ T cells from PBMCs. The receptors here all came from a man younger than 30 in good health. Some clones in this sample may be carry-over from other donors' samples. CDR3s include the opening cysteine and the closing phenylalanine or tryptophan. D genes are given only for firm matches. A row's size may be missing; if present it is once, few, many or a size class.

abundance	d_gene	v_gene	j_gene	CDR3aa	CDR3nt
.	TRBD1	TRBV15	TRBJ2-1	CATKQGAINEQFF	TGTGCCACCAAACAGGGGGCCATCAATGAGCAGTTCTTC
.	.	TRBV5-1	TRBJ2-6	CASSSDPGTGPNVLTF	TGCGCCAGCAGCTCAGACCCGGGCACTGGGCCCAACGTCCTGACTTTC
.	TRBD1	TRBV25-1	TRBJ2-2	CASSGQGYTGELFF	TGTGCCAGCAGTGGACAGGGTTATACCGGGGAGCTGTTTTTT
.	TRBD1	TRBV19	TRBJ1-4	CASSSAEWTGRREKLFF	TGTGCCAGTAGCAGCGCCGAATGGACAGGCCGACGTGAAAAACTGTTTTTT
.	.	TRBV5-6	TRBJ1-3	CASSLPGVWSGNTIYF	TGTGCCAGCAGCTTACCAGGGGTTTGGTCTGGAAACACCATATATTTT
.	TRBD1	TRBV6-1	TRBJ1-2	CASSGSGGYGYTF	TGTGCCAGCAGTGGATCAGGGGGCTATGGCTACACCTTC
few	.	TRBV7-8	TRBJ1-4	CASSLVAGASPLGKLFF	TGTGCCAGCAGCTTAGTGGCAGGGGCGTCCCCTCTAGGAAAACTGTTTTTT
.	.	TRBV6-1	TRBJ1-5	CASRGGNNQPQHF	TGTGCCAGCCGGGGGGGCAACAATCAACCCCAGCATTTT
.	.	TRBV5-1	TRBJ1-1	CASSWSGAEYTEAFF	TGCGCCAGCAGCTGGAGTGGAGCGGAGTACACTGAAGCTTTCTTT
.	.	TRBV11-2	TRBJ2-7	CASSLGLYDYEQCF	TGTGCCAGCAGCTTAGGGCTGTATGACTACGAGCAGTGCTTC
.	TRBD1	TRBV7-9	TRBJ2-3	CASSFQGAADTQYF	TGTGCCAGCAGCTTTCAGGGGGCGGCAGATACGCAGTATTTT
.	.	TRBV4-1	TRBJ2-1	CASSQTWNEQFF	TGCGCCAGCAGCCAGACGTGGAATGAGCAGTTCTTC
.	.	TRBV2	TRBJ2-1	CASQDNRDNNEQFF	TGTGCCAGCCAAGATAACAGAGACAACAATGAGCAGTTCTTC
.	TRBD2	TRBV5-6	TRBJ2-3	CASSLGLAGGNSDTQYF	TGTGCCAGCAGCTTGGGACTAGCGGGAGGTAACTCAGATACGCAGTATTTT
.	.	TRBV28	TRBJ1-5	CASSLTGTYFNQPQHF	TGTGCCAGCAGTCTGACCGGGACCTACTTCAATCAGCCCCAGCATTTT
.	.	TRBV7-8	TRBJ2-7	CASSHPWTGTYEQYF	TGTGCCAGCAGCCACCCTTGGACTGGAACCTACGAGCAGTACTTC
.	.	TRBV5-4	TRBJ2-5	CASMWRPRETQYF	TGTGCCAGCATGTGGCGGCCACGAGAGACCCAGTACTTC
.	.	TRBV6-6	TRBJ2-5	CASSYSTTGRNRYF	TGTGCCAGCAGTTACTCTACGACAGGTCGGAACCGGTACTTC
.	.	TRBV6-5	TRBJ2-7	CASSTPYEQYF	TGTGCCAGCAGTACTCCCTACGAGCAGTACTTC
.	.	TRBV29-1	TRBJ1-4	CSVIRVAADEKLFF	TGCAGCGTTATAAGGGTAGCGGCGGATGAAAAACTGTTTTTT
.	.	TRBV28	TRBJ2-1	CASSVIRSSYNEQFF	TGTGCCAGCAGTGTTATCCGAAGCTCCTACAATGAGCAGTTCTTC
.	.	TRBV21-1	TRBJ2-3	CASSKGLPQSTDTQYF	TGTGCCAGCAGCAAAGGCTTACCTCAAAGCACAGATACGCAGTATTTT
.	.	TRBV6-1	TRBJ2-5	CASSEAEKGQYF	TGTGCCAGCAGTGAAGCCGAAAAGGGCCAGTACTTC
.	TRBD1	TRBV5-1	TRBJ2-7	CASSGSGTGIYEQYF	TGCGCCAGCAGCGGATCCGGGACAGGGATTTACGAGCAGTACTTC
once	TRBD2	TRBV11-3	TRBJ2-1	CASSFERDYNEQFF	TGTGCCAGCAGCTTCGAGCGGGATTACAATGAGCAGTTCTTC
.	.	TRBV7-2	TRBJ2-5	CASSWAQETQYF	TGTGCCAGCAGCTGGGCCCAAGAGACCCAGTACTTC
once	.	TRBV29-1	TRBJ1-4	CSALTVTTNEKLFF	TGCAGCGCCCTGACAGTCACAACTAATGAAAAACTGTTTTTT
.	.	TRBV7-2	TRBJ2-2	CASSLQQVLTGELFF	TGTGCCAGCAGCTTACAACAGGTCCTGACCGGGGAGCTGTTTTTT
.	TRBD2	TRBV5-1	TRBJ2-1	CASSPPGLAGPGEQFF	TGCGCCAGCAGCCCCCCGGGACTAGCGGGACCTGGTGAGCAGTTCTTC
.	.	TRBV28	TRBJ2-7	CASSANRLANYEQYF	TGTGCCAGCAGCGCCAATAGGCTAGCGAACTACGAGCAGTACTTC
.	.	TRBV12-2	TRBJ2-7	CASRYRTSGYEQYF	TGTGCAAGTCGTTATAGAACTTCCGGTTACGAGCAGTACTTC
.	TRBD1	TRBV9	TRBJ2-3	CASSVVGGQDGTDTQYF	TGTGCCAGCAGCGTAGTTGGGGGACAGGACGGCACAGATACGCAGTATTTT
.	TRBD2	TRBV7-9	TRBJ2-4	CASSSGRASKNIQYF	TGTGCCAGCAGCTCTGGGAGGGCTTCCAAAAACATTCAGTACTTC
.	.	TRBV30	TRBJ1-2	CAWSGYGYTF	TGTGCCTGGAGTGGCTATGGCTACACCTTC
few	.	TRBV5-1	TRBJ1-1	CASSNSPHKQGTEAFF	TGCGCCAGCAGCAATAGCCCTCATAAACAGGGAACTGAAGCTTTCTTT
.	.	TRBV30	TRBJ1-5	CAWSVQLGGNQPQHF	TGTGCCTGGAGTGTACAGTTAGGGGGGAATCAGCCCCAGCATTTT
.	TRBD2	TRBV19	TRBJ2-1	CASSRGRETYNEQFF	TGTGCCAGTAGTCGAGGGCGGGAGACCTACAATGAGCAGTTCTTC
.	TRBD2	TRBV28	TRBJ2-7	CASRSPSGRYEQYF	TGTGCCAGCAGATCCCCTAGCGGGAGATATGAGCAGTACTTC
.	.	TRBV5-5	TRBJ2-5	CASSFAGETQYF	TGTGCCAGCAGCTTCGCGGGAGAGACCCAGTACTTC
once	.	TRBV15	TRBJ1-5	CATSRGGQGGNQPQHF	TGTGCCACCAGCAGAGGTGGGCAGGGTGGCAATCAGCCCCAGCATTTT
.	.	TRBV5-3	TRBJ1-4	CARSFLRGGQGGEKLFF	TGTGCCAGAAGCTTTCTACGCGGAGGGCAGGGAGGGGAAAAACTGTTTTTT
.	TRBD1	TRBV6-6	TRBJ1-2	CASSYRDRGLDYGYTF	TGTGCCAGCAGTTACCGGGACAGGGGTTTGGACTATGGCTACACCTTC
.	.	TRBV4-1	TRBJ2-6	CASSPTFRSGANVLTF	TGCGCCAGCAGCCCGACATTCCGCTCTGGGGCCAACGTCCTGACTTTC
.	.	TRBV29-1	TRBJ2-7	CSVAPGPYEQYF	TGCAGCGTTGCCCCCGGACCCTACGAGCAGTACTTC
once	.	TRBV2	TRBJ2-5	CASSAGIAPGPQETQYF	TGTGCCAGCAGTGCCGGGATCGCCCCAGGGCCCCAAGAGACCCAGTACTTC
.	TRBD1	TRBV14	TRBJ2-2	CASSRRTGSPGELFF	TGTGCCAGCAGCCGACGGACAGGGAGTCCCGGGGAGCTGTTTTTT
.	TRBD2	TRBV2	TRBJ2-1	CASTGTSGGGEQFF	TGTGCCAGCACCGGGACTAGCGGGGGTGGTGAGCAGTTCTTC
.	.	TRBV6-1	TRBJ2-3	CASSGGASGSDTQYF	TGTGCCAGCAGTGGAGGAGCTAGTGGGTCAGATACGCAGTATTTT
.	.	TRBV6-6	TRBJ2-2	CASTNDAGRGGELFF	TGTGCCAGCACCAACGATGCAGGGCGAGGCGGGGAGCTGTTTTTT
once	.	TRBV14	TRBJ1-4	CASSQFRGMDFHEKLFF	TGTGCCAGCAGCCAATTCCGGGGGATGGACTTTCATGAAAAACTGTTTTTT
.	TRBD2	TRBV7-8	TRBJ2-1	CASSFPGLAGVGEQFF	TGTGCCAGCAGCTTCCCGGGACTAGCGGGAGTCGGGGAGCAGTTCTTC
.	.	TRBV9	TRBJ2-2	CASSPTGIHTGELFF	TGTGCCAGCAGCCCAACAGGGATCCACACCGGGGAGCTGTTTTTT
once	.	TRBV7-2	TRBJ2-7	CASSLQGYEQYF	TGTGCCAGCAGCTTACAGGGGTACGAGCAGTACTTC
once	.	TRBV6-5	TRBJ2-7	CASSLKDEQYF	TGTGCCAGCAGTTTGAAGGACGAGCAGTACTTC
.	.	TRBV29-1	TRBJ1-1	CSVEADGVDTEAFF	TGCAGCGTTGAAGCGGACGGCGTGGACACTGAAGCTTTCTTT